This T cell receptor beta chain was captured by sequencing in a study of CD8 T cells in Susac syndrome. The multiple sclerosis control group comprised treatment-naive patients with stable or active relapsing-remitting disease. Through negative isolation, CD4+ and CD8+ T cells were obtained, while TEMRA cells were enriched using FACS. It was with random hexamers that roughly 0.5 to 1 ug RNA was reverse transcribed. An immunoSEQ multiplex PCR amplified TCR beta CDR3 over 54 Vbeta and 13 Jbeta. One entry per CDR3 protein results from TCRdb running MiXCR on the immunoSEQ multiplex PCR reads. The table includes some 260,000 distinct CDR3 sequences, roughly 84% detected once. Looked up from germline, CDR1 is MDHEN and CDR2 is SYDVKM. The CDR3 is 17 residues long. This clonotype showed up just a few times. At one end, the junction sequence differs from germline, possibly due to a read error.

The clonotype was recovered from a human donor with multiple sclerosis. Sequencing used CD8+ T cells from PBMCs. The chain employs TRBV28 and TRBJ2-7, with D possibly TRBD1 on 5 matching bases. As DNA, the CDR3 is TGTGCCAGCAGAGTTCGCTCAGGGTCCCTGAGCTCCCACGAGCAGTACTTC. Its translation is CASRVRSGSLSSHEQYF.